This T cell receptor beta chain was sequenced during a study of blood T cell repertoires in COVID-19. Overall study: There were acute and convalescent COVID-19 samples, and they came from the United States, Italy and Spain. PBMCs, B-cell-depleted T cells, or T cells provided the cDNA or gDNA that made up the material.

V was shortened by 4 bases and J by 0 bases, with 16 bases between the two germline ends. The V gene's germline CDR1 is SGHRS and CDR2 YFSETQ. The CDR3 has 16 amino acids. Per the original data handling: Quantification of nucleated cells was approximated via reference gene primer amplification. Using immunoSEQ multiplex PCR, the repertoire was profiled, and TCRdb retains in-frame clones only, with some absent. The V and J calls and the clone size are those of that table, but D and trimming were determined from the DNA. The sample contains 150,000 to 180,000 clones, about 83% of which appear only once.

The sequence was obtained from an older woman with COVID-19, enrolled during active disease. This rearrangement joins TRBV5-1 to TRBJ1-1; possibly TRBD1 for D (5 bases). The specimen was peripheral blood. The CDR3 nucleotides are TGCGCCAGCAGCCCCAACCCGCAGGGCATGAACACTGAAGCTTTCTTT. The encoded protein is CASSPNPQGMNTEAFF.